Listed here are 9 T cell receptor beta chains from one sample, sequenced in a study of T cells in Graves' hyperthyroidism and ophthalmopathy. Researchers took RNA transcripts and amplified the TCR beta CDR3 regions from them. HTBI primers were the set used in a first-round RT-PCR of the TCR CDR3. TCRdb used MiXCR to reprocess the multiplex PCR reads, holding one entry per CDR3 protein. This sample yields over 350,000 distinct CDR3 sequences, of which around a sixth are seen a single time; about 38% belongs to the top ten. The sequenced sample was blood. These receptors were taken from a man between 18 and 35 years old with Graves' ophthalmopathy.

This chain joins TRBV9 and TRBJ1-2, with D maybe TRBD1 (5 bases). V shed 5 bases and J shed 3 bases, with 20 bases lying between them. Germline CDR1 SGDLS, CDR2 YYNGEE. This CDR3 has 16 residues. The CDR3, as DNA: TGTGCCAGCAGTAGGGGCGACAGAACTATTTACTATGGCTACACCTTC. Protein sequence: CASSRGDRTIYYGYTF. Filled out from reference TRBV9 and TRBJ1-2, the complete variable domain reads DSGVTQTPKHLITATGQRVTLRCSPRSGDLSVYWYQQSLDQGLQFLIQYYNGEERAKGNILERFSAQQFPDLHSELNLSSLELGDSALYFCASSRGDRTIYYGYTFGSGTRLTVV.

This clonotype occurred many times. The V and J genes are TRBV6-2 or TRBV6-3 and TRBJ1-5; TRBD1 might be the D (6 bases). V gave up 2 bases and J gave up 8 bases, with 13 bases separating them. Germline V gene lookup returns CDR1 MNHEY and CDR2 SVGEGT. The CDR3 length is 14 residues. In DNA form, the CDR3 reads TGTGCCAGCAGTTACCTTCCGGGGGCGAAGCCCCAGCATTTT. It codes for CASSYLPGAKPQHF.

Written as DNA, the CDR3 is TGTGCCAGCAGTTTGTTCGACGGCCGCGGCTACACCTTC. Translation: CASSLFDGRGYTF. The rearrangement links TRBV27 to TRBJ1-2; D is unresolved. V was trimmed by 3 bases and J by 8 bases, leaving 13 bases between them. Germline V gene data show CDR1 as MNHEY and CDR2 as SMNVEV (reference sequence). This CDR3 region has 13 residues.

This clonotype appeared many times. The chain joins TRBV27 to TRBJ2-1; D unresolved. The CDR3 is 14 residues long. Trimming stripped 2 bases from V and 3 bases from J, with 8 bases between. Germline CDR1 MNHEY, CDR2 SMNVEV (reference sequence). The DNA for the CDR3 is TGTGCCAGCAGTTTAACCGGCAGCTACAATGAGCAGTTCTTC. It is translated as CASSLTGSYNEQFF.

The table lists this clonotype with many counts. V and J are TRBV24-1 and TRBJ2-7; D perhaps matches TRBD2 (5 bases). Germline CDR1 and CDR2: KGHDR and SFDVKD. Between the trimmed V and J ends, which lost 5 bases and 2 bases, there was a span of 12 bases. The CDR3 is 14 residues long. The CDR3 DNA reads as TGTGCCACCAGTGTGGGTGACGGGACCTACGAGCAGTACTTC. Translation gives CATSVGDGTYEQYF.

This clonotype was counted many times. V usage is TRBV7-8 and J usage is TRBJ2-7, with D possibly TRBD2 on 5 matching bases. The CDR3 has 13 residues. Trimming shortened V by 5 bases and J by 4 bases, and 12 bases separated the two germline ends. Germline loops: CDR1 SGHVS, CDR2 FQNEAQ. Here the CDR3 reads CASSPFSGYEQYF. In DNA, the CDR3 is TGTGCCAGCAGCCCATTTTCGGGGTACGAGCAGTACTTC.

The table lists this clonotype with many counts. The chain joins TRBV12-3 or TRBV12-4 to TRBJ2-7, with TRBD2 matching over 8 bases. The length of the CDR3 is 12 residues. The J segment lost 6 bases and the V segment lost 7 bases, leaving 5 bases of the junction unmatched. CDR3 region: CASNSGGLEQYF. CDR3 coding DNA: TGTGCCAGCAACTCGGGGGGGCTCGAGCAGTACTTC.

This clonotype showed up many times. The chain carries TRBV28 and TRBJ2-4; TRBD2 agrees at 11 bases. Per germline, CDR1 MDHEN and CDR2 SYDVKM. This CDR3 region has 18 residues. Trimming took 1 base from V and 3 from J; bases not matched to a gene: 8. The CDR3 sequence is CASSLSRSGGEVKNIQYF. The CDR3 DNA reads TGTGCCAGCAGTTTATCCCGTAGCGGGGGGGAAGTCAAAAACATTCAGTACTTC.

The rearrangement links TRBV5-1 to TRBJ2-7; 11 bases fit TRBD2. With V trimmed by 4 bases and J by 7 bases, 13 bases remained unmatched. The CDR3 totals 16 residues. In germline, CDR1 is SGHRS, CDR2 YFSETQ. The CDR3 loop reads CASSKTGTSGLYEQYF. The CDR3 nucleotides read TGCGCCAGCAGCAAAACCGGGACTAGCGGCCTCTATGAGCAGTACTTC.